The entry below describes one T cell receptor beta chain. Trimming removed 5 bases at V and 6 bases at J, with 11 bases between. The CDR3 loop spans 13 amino acids. Per germline, CDR1 LNHDA and CDR2 SQIVND (reference sequence). Measured with immunoSEQ multiplex PCR; TCRdb has only the in-frame clones, and not every one. Of 300,000 to 350,000 clones in the sample, around 90% are singletons; the top ten hold more than 0.85%. The data derive from a study of blood T cell repertoires in COVID-19. Seattle enrolled patients during active infection and tracked them longitudinally. This rearrangement joins TRBV19 to TRBJ1-5; no firm D call. The sample comprised peripheral blood. This TCR was sampled from a woman in her forties with COVID-19, enrolled during active disease. Here the CDR3 reads CASSARVSQPQHF. Written as DNA, the CDR3 is TGTGCCAGTAGTGCGAGGGTAAGTCAGCCCCAGCATTTT.